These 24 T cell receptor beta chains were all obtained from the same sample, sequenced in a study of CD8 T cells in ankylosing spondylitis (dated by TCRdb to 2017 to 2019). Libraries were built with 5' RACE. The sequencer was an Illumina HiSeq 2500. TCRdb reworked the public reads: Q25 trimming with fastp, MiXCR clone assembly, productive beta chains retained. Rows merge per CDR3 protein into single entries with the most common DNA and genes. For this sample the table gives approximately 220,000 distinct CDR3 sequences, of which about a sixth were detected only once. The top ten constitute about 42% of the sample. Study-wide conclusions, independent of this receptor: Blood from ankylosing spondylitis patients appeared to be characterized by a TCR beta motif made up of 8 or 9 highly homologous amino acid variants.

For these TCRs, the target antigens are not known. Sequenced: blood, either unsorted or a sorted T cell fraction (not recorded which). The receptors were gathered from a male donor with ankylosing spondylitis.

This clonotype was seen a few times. CDR3 nucleotides: TGCGCCAGCAGCCAGGTTAATGCAGGACCCTACGAGCAGTACTTC. Translation: CASSQVNAGPYEQYF. This rearrangement joins TRBV4-1 to TRBJ2-7; no clear D gene. CDR1 is MGHRA and CDR2 is YSYEKL in the germline V gene. V lost 3 bases, J lost 2 bases, and 14 bases lay in between. This CDR3 contains 15 residues.

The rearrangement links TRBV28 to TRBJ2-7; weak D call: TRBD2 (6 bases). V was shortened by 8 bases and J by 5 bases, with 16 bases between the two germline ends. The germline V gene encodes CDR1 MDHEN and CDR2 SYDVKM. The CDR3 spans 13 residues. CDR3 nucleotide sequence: TGTGCCAGCGCCCCAACGGGAGAAAACGAGCAGTACTTC. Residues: CASAPTGENEQYF.

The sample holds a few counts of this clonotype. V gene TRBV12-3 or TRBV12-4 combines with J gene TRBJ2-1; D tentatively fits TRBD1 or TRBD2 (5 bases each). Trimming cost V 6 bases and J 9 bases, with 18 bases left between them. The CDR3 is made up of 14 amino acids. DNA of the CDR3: TGTGCCAGCAGCCTCCCGGGGCGGTTGGGTGAGCAGTTCTTC. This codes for CASSLPGRLGEQFF.

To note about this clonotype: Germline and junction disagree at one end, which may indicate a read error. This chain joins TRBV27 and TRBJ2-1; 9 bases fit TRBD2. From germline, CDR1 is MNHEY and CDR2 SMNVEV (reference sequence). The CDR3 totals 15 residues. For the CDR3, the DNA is TGTGCCAGCAGTCCCGGGACTAGCTCCCACAATGAGCAGTTCTTC. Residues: CASSPGTSSHNEQFF.

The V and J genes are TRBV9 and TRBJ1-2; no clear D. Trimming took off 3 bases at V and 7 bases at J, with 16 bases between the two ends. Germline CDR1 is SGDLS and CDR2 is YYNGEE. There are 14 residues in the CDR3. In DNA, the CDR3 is TGTGCCAGCAGCGCCAGCTCATCCACGACTGGCTACACCTTC. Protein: CASSASSSTTGYTF. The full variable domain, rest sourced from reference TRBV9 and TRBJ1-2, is DSGVTQTPKHLITATGQRVTLRCSPRSGDLSVYWYQQSLDQGLQFLIQYYNGEERAKGNILERFSAQQFPDLHSELNLSSLELGDSALYFCASSASSSTTGYTFGSGTRLTVV.

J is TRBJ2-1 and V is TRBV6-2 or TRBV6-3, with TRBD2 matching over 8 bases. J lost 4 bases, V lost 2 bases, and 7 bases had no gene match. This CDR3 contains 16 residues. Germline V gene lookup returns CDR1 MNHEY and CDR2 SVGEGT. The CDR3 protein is CASSYPSGSLYNEQFF. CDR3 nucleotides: TGTGCCAGCAGTTACCCCAGCGGGAGTCTTTACAATGAGCAGTTCTTC.

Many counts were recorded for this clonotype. The CDR3 reads CASSLLPGTRSYEQYF. The CDR3 bases are TGTGCCAGCAGCTTACTGCCCGGGACTAGATCCTACGAGCAGTACTTC. V and J are TRBV11-2 and TRBJ2-7; TRBD2 matches at 8 bases. Germline CDR1 SGHAT, CDR2 FQNNGV. The CDR3 is made up of 16 amino acids. The V gene end was trimmed by 2 bases and the J gene end by 1 base; junction bases not matched to a gene: 7.

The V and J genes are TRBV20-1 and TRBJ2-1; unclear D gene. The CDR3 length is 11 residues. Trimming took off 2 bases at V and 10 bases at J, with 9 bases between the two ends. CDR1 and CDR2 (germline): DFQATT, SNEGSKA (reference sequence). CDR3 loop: CSARIGPEQFF. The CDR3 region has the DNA TGCAGTGCTAGAATCGGGCCCGAGCAGTTCTTC.

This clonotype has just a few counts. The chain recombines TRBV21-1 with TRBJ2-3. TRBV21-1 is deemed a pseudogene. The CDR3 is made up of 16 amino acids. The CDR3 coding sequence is TGTGCCAGCAGCAAAGCTACGGGGTCTAGCACAGATACGCAGTATTTT. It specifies CASSKATGSSTDTQYF.

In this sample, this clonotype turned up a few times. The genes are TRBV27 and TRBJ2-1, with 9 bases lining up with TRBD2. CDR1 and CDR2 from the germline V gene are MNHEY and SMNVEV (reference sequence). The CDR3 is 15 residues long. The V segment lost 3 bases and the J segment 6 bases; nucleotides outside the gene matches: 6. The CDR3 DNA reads TGTGCCAGCAGTTTTAGCGGGAGTCAGGTCAATGAGCAGTTCTTC. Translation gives CASSFSGSQVNEQFF.

Here the CDR3 reads CASSPGTGLMFLFF. CDR3 nucleotides: TGTGCCAGCAGCCCCGGGACAGGTCTTATGTTTCTGTTTTTT. The V call is TRBV12-3 or TRBV12-4, the J call TRBJ1-4; 8 nucleotides line up with TRBD1. V was clipped by 6 bases and J by 14 bases; unmatched bases: 14. The CDR3 totals 14 residues.

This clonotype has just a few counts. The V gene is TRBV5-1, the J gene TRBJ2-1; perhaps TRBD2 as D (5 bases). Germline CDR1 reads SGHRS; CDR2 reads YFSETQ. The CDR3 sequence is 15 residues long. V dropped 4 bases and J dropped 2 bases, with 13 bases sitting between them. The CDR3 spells CASSADGEPYNEQFF. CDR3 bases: TGCGCCAGCAGCGCAGACGGGGAGCCCTACAATGAGCAGTTCTTC.

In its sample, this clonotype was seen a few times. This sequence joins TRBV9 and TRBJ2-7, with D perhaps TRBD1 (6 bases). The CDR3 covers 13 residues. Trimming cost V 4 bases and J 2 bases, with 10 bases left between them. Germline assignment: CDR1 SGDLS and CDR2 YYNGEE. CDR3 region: CASSSGDTYEQYF. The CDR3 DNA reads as TGTGCCAGCAGCTCAGGGGATACCTACGAGCAGTACTTC.

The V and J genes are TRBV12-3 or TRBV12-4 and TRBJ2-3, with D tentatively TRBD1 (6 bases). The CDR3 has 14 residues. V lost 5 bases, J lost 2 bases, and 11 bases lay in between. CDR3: CASSPAGVTDTQYF. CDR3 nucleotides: TGTGCCAGCAGTCCCGCAGGGGTCACAGATACGCAGTATTTT.

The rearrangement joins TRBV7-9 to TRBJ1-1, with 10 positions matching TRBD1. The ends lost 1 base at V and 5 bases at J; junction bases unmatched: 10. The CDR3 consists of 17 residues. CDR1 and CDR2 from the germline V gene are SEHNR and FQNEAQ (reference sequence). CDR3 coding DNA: TGTGCCAGCAGCTTAGTAGGGACAGGGGCGGGTTGGACTGAAGCTTTCTTT. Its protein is CASSLVGTGAGWTEAFF.

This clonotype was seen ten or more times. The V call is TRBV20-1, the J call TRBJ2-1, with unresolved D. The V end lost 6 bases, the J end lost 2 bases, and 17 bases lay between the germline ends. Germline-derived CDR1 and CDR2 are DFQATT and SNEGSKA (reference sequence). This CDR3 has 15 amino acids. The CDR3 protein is CSAQWVFLPYNEQFF. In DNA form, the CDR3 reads TGCAGTGCACAGTGGGTTTTCCTCCCCTACAATGAGCAGTTCTTC.

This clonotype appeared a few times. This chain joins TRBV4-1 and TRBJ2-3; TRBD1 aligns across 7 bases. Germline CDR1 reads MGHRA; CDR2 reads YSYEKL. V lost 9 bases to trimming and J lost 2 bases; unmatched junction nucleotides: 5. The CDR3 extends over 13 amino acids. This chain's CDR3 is CASYGTATDTQYF. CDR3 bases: TGCGCCAGTTACGGGACAGCCACAGATACGCAGTATTTT.

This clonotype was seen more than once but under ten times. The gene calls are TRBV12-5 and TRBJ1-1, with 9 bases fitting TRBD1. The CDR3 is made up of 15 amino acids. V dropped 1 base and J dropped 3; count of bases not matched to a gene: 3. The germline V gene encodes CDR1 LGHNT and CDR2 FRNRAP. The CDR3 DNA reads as TGTGCTAGTGGTTTGGAAACAGGGGGCTACACTGAAGCTTTCTTT. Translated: CASGLETGGYTEAFF. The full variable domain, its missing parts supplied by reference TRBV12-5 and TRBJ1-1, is DARVTQTPRHKVTEMGQEVTMRCQPILGHNTVFWYRQTMMQGLELLAYFRNRAPLDDSGMPKDRFSAEMPDATLATLKIQPSEPRDSAVYFCASGLETGGYTEAFFGQGTRLTVV.

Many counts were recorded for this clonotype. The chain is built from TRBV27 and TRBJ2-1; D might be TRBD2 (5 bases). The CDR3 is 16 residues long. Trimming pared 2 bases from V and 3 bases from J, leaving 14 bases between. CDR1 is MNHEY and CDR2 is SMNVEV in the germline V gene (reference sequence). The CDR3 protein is CASSLSSGDYYNEQFF. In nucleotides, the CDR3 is TGTGCCAGCAGTTTAAGCTCCGGAGACTACTACAATGAGCAGTTCTTC.

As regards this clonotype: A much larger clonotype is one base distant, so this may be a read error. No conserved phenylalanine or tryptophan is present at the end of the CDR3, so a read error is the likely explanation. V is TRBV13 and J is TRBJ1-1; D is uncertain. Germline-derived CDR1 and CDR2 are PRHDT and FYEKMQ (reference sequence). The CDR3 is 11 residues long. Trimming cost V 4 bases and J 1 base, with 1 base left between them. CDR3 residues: CASSWNTEAFS. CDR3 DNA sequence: TGTGCCAGCAGCTGGAACACTGAAGCTTTCTCT.

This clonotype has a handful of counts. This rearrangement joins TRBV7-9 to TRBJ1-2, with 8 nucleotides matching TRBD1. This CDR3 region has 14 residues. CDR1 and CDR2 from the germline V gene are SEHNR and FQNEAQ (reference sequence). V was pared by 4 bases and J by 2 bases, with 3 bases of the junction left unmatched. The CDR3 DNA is TGTGCCAGCAGCTCTACAGGGGGGAACTATGGCTACACCTTC. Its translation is CASSSTGGNYGYTF.

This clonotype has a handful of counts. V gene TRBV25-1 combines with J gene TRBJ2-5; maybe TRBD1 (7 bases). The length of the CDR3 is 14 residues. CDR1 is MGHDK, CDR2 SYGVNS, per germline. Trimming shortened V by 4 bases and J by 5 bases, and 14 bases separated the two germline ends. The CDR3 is CASSASGGRETQYF. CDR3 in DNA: TGTGCCAGCAGTGCGTCAGGGGGGAGGGAGACCCAGTACTTC.

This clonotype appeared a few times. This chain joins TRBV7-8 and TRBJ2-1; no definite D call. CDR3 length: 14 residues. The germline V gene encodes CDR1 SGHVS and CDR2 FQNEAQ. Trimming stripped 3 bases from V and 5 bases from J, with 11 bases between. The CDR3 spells CASSLEFLNNEQFF. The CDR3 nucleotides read TGTGCCAGCAGCTTGGAGTTCCTTAACAATGAGCAGTTCTTC.

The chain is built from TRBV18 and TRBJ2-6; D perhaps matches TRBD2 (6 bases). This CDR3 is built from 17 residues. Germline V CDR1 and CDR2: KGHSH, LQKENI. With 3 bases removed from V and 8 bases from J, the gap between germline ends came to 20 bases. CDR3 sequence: CASSPYSPGAMTNVLTF. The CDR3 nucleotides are TGTGCCAGCTCACCCTATTCCCCGGGAGCTATGACCAACGTCCTGACTTTC.